These 14 T cell receptor beta chains originate from one sample sequenced in a study of blood T cell repertoires in COVID-19. The table came from immunoSEQ multiplex PCR; TCRdb's copy has only in-frame clones and leaves some out. The table lists about 130,000 clones, 80% to 85% of them singletons. The sample was peripheral blood. These receptors were obtained from a woman aged 30 to 39 who had recovered from COVID-19.

This chain joins TRBV19 and TRBJ2-7, with D perhaps TRBD2 (6 bases). The CDR3 length is 14 residues. The V end was cut by 3 bases, the J end by 2 bases, with 11 bases between. Germline CDR1 is LNHDA and CDR2 is SQIVND (reference sequence). The CDR3: CASSIMEGPYEQYF. The CDR3, as DNA: TGTGCCAGTAGTATTATGGAGGGACCCTACGAGCAGTACTTC. The full variable domain, its missing parts supplied by reference TRBV19 and TRBJ2-7, is DGGITQSPKYLFRKEGQNVTLSCEQNLNHDAMYWYRQDPGQGLRLIYYSQIVNDFQKGDIAEGYSVSREKKESFPLTVTSAQKNPTAFYLCASSIMEGPYEQYFGPGTRLTVT.

This clone was detected a few times. The chain has TRBV27 and TRBJ1-1; no clear D gene. V shed 2 bases and J shed 4 bases, with 17 bases lying between them. Germline V gene sequence: CDR1 MNHEY, CDR2 SMNVEV (reference sequence). This CDR3 is 16 amino acids long. This chain's CDR3 is CASSLKVAAEGTEAFF. As DNA, the CDR3 is TGTGCCAGCAGTTTAAAGGTGGCGGCAGAAGGCACTGAAGCTTTCTTT.

This chain connects TRBV5-1 to TRBJ2-5; 7 nucleotides line up with TRBD2. The CDR3 is 14 amino acids. V was pared by 8 bases and J by 3 bases, with 10 bases of the junction left unmatched. The germline gives CDR1 SGHRS, CDR2 YFSETQ. DNA of the CDR3: TGCGCCAGTTCTTTTTCTAGCGGCAAAGAGACCCAGTACTTC. Translated, it gives CASSFSSGKETQYF.

Only a few counts were recorded for this clone. The V call is TRBV5-5, the J call TRBJ1-3; the match to TRBD1 covers 8 bases. CDR1 and CDR2 from the germline V gene are SGHKS and YYEKEE (reference sequence). The CDR3 runs 17 residues. Trimming took 3 bases from V and 3 from J; bases not matched to a gene: 11. CDR3 loop: CASSYGTGFDLGNTIYF. The CDR3 nucleotides are TGTGCCAGCAGCTATGGGACAGGCTTCGATCTTGGAAACACCATATATTTT.

The chain combines TRBV7-2 with TRBJ1-2; D gene uncertain. The CDR3 runs 13 residues. Trimming removed 1 base at V and 3 bases at J, with 6 bases between. The germline CDR1 and CDR2 sequences are SGHTA and FQGNSA. CDR3 region: CASSLDSYYGYTF. The CDR3 coding sequence is TGTGCCAGCAGCTTAGACAGCTACTATGGCTACACCTTC.

This sequence joins TRBV6-5 and TRBJ2-2; the D gene is possibly TRBD1 (6 bases). Germline V gene data show CDR1 as MNHEY and CDR2 as SVGAGI. The V gene lost 8 bases and the J gene lost 4 bases, with 11 bases spanning the gap. The CDR3 runs to 13 residues. CDR3 in DNA: TGTGCCAGCGGGGCAGGGGTCACCGGGGAGCTGTTTTTT. It specifies CASGAGVTGELFF.

The chain recombines TRBV7-9 with TRBJ2-7; TRBD1 matches 8 bases. The CDR3 is 14 amino acids. The trim removed 5 bases at V and 5 bases at J, leaving 8 bases unmatched. The germline gives CDR1 SEHNR, CDR2 FQNEAQ (reference sequence). The CDR3 sequence is CASSQPGQVNEQYF. DNA of the CDR3: TGTGCCAGCAGCCAACCGGGACAGGTCAACGAGCAGTACTTC.

V is TRBV18 and J is TRBJ2-2; D is unresolved. Per germline, CDR1 KGHSH and CDR2 LQKENI. V lost 3 bases and J lost 0, with 14 bases in between. The CDR3 has 17 residues. The CDR3 region has the DNA TGTGCCAGCTCACCGCATCCCGTGACTTCGAACACCGGGGAGCTGTTTTTT. Translating it yields CASSPHPVTSNTGELFF.

The V call is TRBV7-9, the J call TRBJ1-5; 7 positions match TRBD1. CDR1 and CDR2 from the germline V gene are SEHNR and FQNEAQ (reference sequence). This CDR3 contains 14 residues. V was pared by 7 bases and J by 3 bases, with 6 bases of the junction left unmatched. Here the CDR3 DNA reads TGTGCCAGCACCCCGACAGGGAACAATCAGCCCCAGCATTTT. Translated: CASTPTGNNQPQHF.

This clone was seen a handful of times. The J gene is TRBJ2-3, the V gene TRBV2, with D tentatively TRBD1 (5 bases). V was trimmed by 3 bases and J by 2 bases, leaving 9 bases between them. The CDR3 length is 14 residues. The germline CDR1 and CDR2 sequences are SNHLY and FYNNEI. CDR3 nucleotide sequence: TGTGCCAGCAGTGAGACAGCCCACACAGATACGCAGTATTTT. Translating gives CASSETAHTDTQYF.

V gene TRBV7-3 combines with J gene TRBJ1-6; no clear D gene. Trimming stripped 3 bases from V and 8 bases from J, with 8 bases between. Germline V gene sequence: CDR1 SGHTA, CDR2 FQGTGA. This CDR3 region has 13 residues. Here the CDR3 reads CASSFAADSPLHF. DNA of the CDR3: TGTGCCAGCAGCTTCGCGGCAGATTCACCCCTCCACTTT.

The chain joins TRBV9 to TRBJ2-3; TRBD2 matches 9 bases. The germline V gene has CDR1 SGDLS and CDR2 YYNGEE. V shed 3 bases and J 0 bases; nucleotides not matched to a gene: 5. The CDR3 has 16 amino acids. In DNA, the CDR3 is TGTGCCAGCAGCGGCCGCCTAGCGGGGAGCACAGATACGCAGTATTTT. Encoded protein: CASSGRLAGSTDTQYF.

The J gene is TRBJ2-5, the V gene TRBV5-6, with a weak D call TRBD1 (5 bases). The germline V gene encodes CDR1 SGHDT and CDR2 YYEEEE. CDR3 length: 13 residues. V lost 4 bases to trimming and J lost 6 bases, with 13 bases between them. The chain's CDR3 is CASSAGFGQTQYF. The DNA for the CDR3 is TGTGCCAGCAGCGCAGGGTTTGGGCAGACCCAGTACTTC.

The CDR3 nucleotides are TGTGCCAGCAGCTCCGGGACAATGGGAGGGGGCAATCAGCCCCAGCATTTT. Encoded protein: CASSSGTMGGGNQPQHF. V and J are TRBV5-6 and TRBJ1-5; tentative D call: TRBD1 (6 bases). Germline V gives CDR1 SGHDT, CDR2 YYEEEE. CDR3 size: 17 residues. The V end was cut by 3 bases, the J end by 2 bases, with 18 bases between.